This T cell receptor (beta chain) was recorded in a study of blood T cells in healthy people across ages. Primed by a sample-barcoded 5' primer and a J-beta primer mix, a second PCR proceeded for roughly 7 to 11 cycles. TCRdb passed the 5' RACE reads through MiXCR, listing each CDR3 protein once. Seen here are 1.5 million to 1.8 million distinct CDR3 sequences, less than 45% observed once, and the top ten hold just over 4%. Germline CDR1 and CDR2: MNHEY and SMNVEV (reference sequence). Losses at the gene ends were 5 bases for V and 0 bases for J; bases not matched to a gene: 10. The CDR3 is 16 amino acids.

The chain combines TRBV27 with TRBJ2-7, with 7 positions matching TRBD2. This clonotype was obtained from a woman between 18 and 30 years old in good health. The sequenced sample consisted of blood. CDR3 in DNA: TGTGCCAGCAGTAGGGCCGGGACTACATCCTCCTACGAGCAGTACTTC. Translating gives CASSRAGTTSSYEQYF.